This T cell receptor (beta chain) was sequenced during a study of cytomegalovirus exposure and HLA in healthy donors. At collection, donors were nominally healthy, but unrecorded immune exposures were probable. Study-level points and caveats: Prior analysis indicated that the majority of TCR beta V segments exhibited productivity approximately 90% or approximately 30% of the time. Later examination showed HLA-associated TCR beta chains had greater clonal expansion than equally common others. The study put 150 to 200 TCR beta chains on its list as cytomegalovirus-associated.

Germline CDR1 reads MNHEY; CDR2 reads SVGAGI. This CDR3 is 14 amino acids long. V was clipped by 5 bases and J by 0 bases, with 8 bases between them. Concerning this clone: The antigen is undetermined.

PCR employed 60 Vbeta and 13 Jbeta primers. Data came from immunoSEQ multiplex PCR; TCRdb stores just in-frame clones and leaves some out. The data contain some 180,000 clones, nearly 80% of them singletons. The gene calls are TRBV6-5 and TRBJ1-5; D is ambiguous. This receptor was taken from a female donor in good health and CMV-seronegative. The material sequenced was PBMCs. CDR3 residues: CASSPHTSNQPQHF. The CDR3 DNA sequence: TGTGCCAGCAGTCCCCACACTAGCAATCAGCCCCAGCATTTT.